The 25 T cell receptor beta chains below were found in one sample sequenced in a study of T cells in Graves' hyperthyroidism and ophthalmopathy (dated by TCRdb to between 2018 and 2021). The library was built by means of multiplex PCR. Sequencer: Illumina HiSeq 2000. The TCR beta CDR3 regions were amplified from the RNA transcripts. The first round of RT-PCR for the TCR CDR3 was performed with the HTBI primer set and the Qiagen OneStep RT-PCR kit. TCRdb cleaned the public reads at Q25 with fastp, built clones with MiXCR and kept in-frame beta chains. A single entry per CDR3 protein holds the most common genes and DNA from its merged rows. Within this sample are some 400,000 distinct CDR3 sequences, with over 11% of them counted one time only. 9.5% to 12% of the sample lies in the top ten. Sequenced: blood. Receptor source: a woman aged 55-69 years with Graves' hyperthyroidism.

The CDR3 is CASSLVRRTSGLAKNIQYF. As DNA, the CDR3 is TGTGCCAGCAGCTTGGTCAGGCGTACTAGCGGGCTAGCCAAAAACATTCAGTACTTC. This rearrangement joins TRBV5-6 to TRBJ2-4, with 9 nucleotides matching TRBD2. Germline lookup yields CDR1 SGHDT and CDR2 YYEEEE. The CDR3 contains 19 residues. J gave up 0 bases and V 0 bases, and 10 bases lay outside the gene matches.

CDR3 coding DNA: TGTGCCTGGAGGAGGGACTCCAACTCCTACAATGAGCAGTTCTTC. Translation: CAWRRDSNSYNEQFF. This rearrangement joins TRBV30 to TRBJ2-1, with a possible D match to TRBD2 (6 bases). This CDR3 is built from 15 residues. Trimming pared 3 bases from V and 0 bases from J, leaving 12 bases between. CDR1 GTSNPN and CDR2 SVGIG come from the germline V gene (reference sequence).

Concerning this clonotype: A much bigger clone sits one base away, suggesting this may be a read error. The chain employs TRBV5-1 and TRBJ2-6; either TRBD1 or TRBD2 may supply D (6 bases each). There are 14 residues in the CDR3. CDR1 SGHRS and CDR2 YFSETQ come from the germline V gene. In DNA form, the CDR3 reads TGCGCCAGCAATGACCGGTCGGGGGCCAACGCCCTGACTTTC. Encoded protein: CASNDRSGANALTF.

This clonotype was seen more than once but under ten times. J is TRBJ2-7 and V is TRBV4-1, with unresolved D. Per germline, CDR1 MGHRA and CDR2 YSYEKL. This CDR3 has 15 residues. Trimming took 4 bases from V and 5 from J, leaving 18 bases between them. CDR3 in amino acids: CASSRGFGPENEQYF. The CDR3, as DNA: TGCGCCAGCAGCCGCGGATTTGGGCCCGAGAACGAGCAGTACTTC.

This clonotype has a count of ten or more. The V call is TRBV29-1, the J call TRBJ2-1, with 7 bases aligning to TRBD2. Trimming took 4 bases from V and 4 from J; bases not matched to a gene: 4. This CDR3 is 13 amino acids long. Germline CDR1 is SQVTM and CDR2 is ANQGSEA. The CDR3 DNA reads TGCAGCGTTGTGAGCGGGACTTACAATGAGCAGTTCTTC. This encodes CSVVSGTYNEQFF.

This clonotype has at least ten counts. The genes are TRBV19 and TRBJ2-2; TRBD2 agrees at 10 bases. CDR1 LNHDA and CDR2 SQIVND come from the germline V gene (reference sequence). Trimming cost V 7 bases and J 0 bases; bases outside gene matches: 8. The CDR3 has 17 amino acids. CDR3 residues: CASTTGTSVSNTGELFF. DNA for the CDR3: TGTGCCAGTACGACCGGGACTAGCGTATCGAACACCGGGGAGCTGTTTTTT.

This clonotype was picked up many times. The gene calls are TRBV2 and TRBJ2-1; perhaps TRBD2 as D (6 bases). V shed 11 bases and J shed 0 bases, with 17 bases lying between them. This CDR3 is built from 15 residues. The germline V gene encodes CDR1 SNHLY and CDR2 FYNNEI. The CDR3 DNA reads TGTGCCGAAGGGCGGGGTCCGAGCTCCTACAATGAGCAGTTCTTC. Its protein is CAEGRGPSSYNEQFF. Full variable domain (remainder filled in from reference TRBV2 and TRBJ2-1): EPEVTQTPSHQVTQMGQEVILRCVPISNHLYFYWYRQILGQKVEFLVSFYNNEISEKSEIFDDQFSVERPDGSNFTLKIRSTKLEDSAMYFCAEGRGPSSYNEQFFGPGTRLTVL.

This clonotype showed up many times. This sequence joins TRBV28 and TRBJ2-1, with D tentatively TRBD1 (6 bases). The ends were cut back, 5 bases at V and 7 bases at J, with 21 bases in the middle. The CDR3 runs 16 residues. CDR1 is MDHEN and CDR2 is SYDVKM in the germline V gene. CDR3 loop: CASSPLPLTGWNEQFF. The CDR3 DNA reads TGTGCCAGCAGTCCCTTGCCCCTCACAGGGTGGAATGAGCAGTTCTTC.

This clonotype was counted at least ten times. The rearrangement joins TRBV30 to TRBJ2-6; possible D gene TRBD2, 5 bases. Trimming pared 4 bases from V and 0 bases from J, leaving 7 bases between. CDR3 size: 14 residues. Germline V lookup: CDR1 GTSNPN, CDR2 SVGIG (reference sequence). The CDR3 is CAWNGDSGANVLTF. CDR3 in DNA: TGTGCCTGGAACGGGGACTCTGGGGCCAACGTCCTGACTTTC. Using reference TRBV30 and TRBJ2-6 for the parts outside the CDR3, the full variable domain is SQTIHQWPATLVQPVGSPLSLECTVEGTSNPNLYWYRQAAGRGLQLLFYSVGIGQISSEVPQNLSASRPQDRQFILSSKKLLLSDSGFYLCAWNGDSGANVLTFGAGSRLTVL.

V is TRBV12-3 or TRBV12-4 and J is TRBJ2-5; 8 positions agree with TRBD1. The CDR3 length is 14 residues. J gave up 4 bases and V 5 bases, and 6 bases lay outside the gene matches. CDR3 coding DNA: TGTGCCAGCAGTACCCAGGGGGCCGGAGAGACCCAGTACTTC. Protein sequence: CASSTQGAGETQYF.

This clonotype appeared a few times. The chain has TRBV3-1 and TRBJ1-5; no reliable D call. Trimming removed 5 bases at V and 5 bases at J, with 22 bases between. Germline CDR1 and CDR2: LGHDT and YNNKEL (reference sequence). The CDR3 extends over 17 amino acids. The CDR3 DNA sequence: TGTGCCAGCAGCGAGTACAAACCAAGGGCCCGGGATCAGCCCCAGCATTTT. Its translation: CASSEYKPRARDQPQHF.

The chain uses TRBV20-1 and TRBJ1-3, with 10 bases matching TRBD1. CDR3 size: 14 residues. The ends lost 6 bases at V and 3 bases at J; junction bases unmatched: 5. Germline lookup yields CDR1 DFQATT and CDR2 SNEGSKA (reference sequence). The CDR3 DNA is TGCAGTGCCCCCGACAGGGGGCGTGGAAACACCATATATTTT. Translation gives CSAPDRGRGNTIYF.

This clonotype showed up just a few times. The chain carries TRBV20-1 and TRBJ1-2, with 8 bases that match TRBD1. Germline CDR1 DFQATT, CDR2 SNEGSKA (reference sequence). This CDR3 is 12 amino acids long. The CDR3 nucleotides read TGCAGCGCGACAGGGGATAGCTATGGCTACACCTTC. This translates into CSATGDSYGYTF.

This clonotype was seen repeatedly, ten times or more. The rearrangement joins TRBV4-1 to TRBJ1-1, with 8 nucleotides matching TRBD1. The CDR3 has 12 amino acids. The J segment lost 4 bases and the V segment lost 6 bases, leaving 1 base of the junction unmatched. Germline-derived CDR1 and CDR2 are MGHRA and YSYEKL. In DNA form, the CDR3 reads TGCGCCAGCAGAGACAGGGGCACTGAAGCTTTCTTT. Protein sequence: CASRDRGTEAFF.

About this clonotype: Its ends do not fully match the called genes, so a read error is possible. V gene TRBV7-2 combines with J gene TRBJ1-6; a possible D gene is TRBD1 (6 bases). This CDR3 is 15 amino acids long. Germline CDR1 is SGHTA and CDR2 is FQGNSA. CDR3 nucleotide sequence: TGTGCCAGCAGCCTAGCGGGGGCTCAGAATTCACCCCTCCACTTT. This translates into CASSLAGAQNSPLHF.

This rearrangement joins TRBV4-1 to TRBJ2-6; 14 bases map to TRBD2. The CDR3 runs 18 residues. Germline lookup yields CDR1 MGHRA and CDR2 YSYEKL. With V trimmed by 4 bases and J by 1 base, 3 bases remained unmatched. The CDR3 DNA follows: TGCGCCAGCAGCCCACGACTAGCGGGAGGGTCTGGGGCCAACGTCCTGACTTTC. Translation gives CASSPRLAGGSGANVLTF.

This clonotype was counted at least ten times. The gene calls are TRBV11-2 and TRBJ2-7, with 10 bases that match TRBD1. Trimming removed 5 bases from V and 6 bases from J; junction bases left unmatched: 7. The CDR3 is 14 amino acids. Germline lookup yields CDR1 SGHAT and CDR2 FQNNGV. The CDR3 bases are TGTGCCAGCAGCGCCGACAGGGGGCGAGGCGAGCAGTACTTC. Protein sequence: CASSADRGRGEQYF.

This clonotype was picked up many times. The gene calls are TRBV10-2 and TRBJ2-1; 8 nucleotides line up with TRBD2. CDR1 and CDR2 from the germline V gene are WSHSY and SAAADI. The CDR3 loop spans 13 amino acids. With V trimmed by 10 bases and J by 0 bases, 2 bases remained unmatched. The CDR3 nucleotides are TGCGCCACCGGGACTAGCTCCTACAATGAGCAGTTCTTC. Its translation: CATGTSSYNEQFF.

The V call is TRBV5-1, the J call TRBJ2-5; D tentatively fits TRBD1 or TRBD2 (5 bases each). V gave up 5 bases and J gave up 1 base, with 9 bases separating them. In germline, CDR1 is SGHRS, CDR2 YFSETQ. This CDR3 has 13 residues. The CDR3 protein is CASRVGAQETQYF. CDR3 bases: TGCGCCAGCAGGGTCGGGGCCCAAGAGACCCAGTACTTC.

This clonotype was picked up one time. This chain joins TRBV3-1 and TRBJ2-1; the match to TRBD1 covers 8 bases. V dropped 6 bases and J dropped 6; count of bases not matched to a gene: 7. This CDR3 is built from 14 residues. From germline, CDR1 is LGHDT and CDR2 YNNKEL (reference sequence). In DNA, the CDR3 is TGTGCCAGCAGATCCCGGACAGGGACCAATGAGCAGTTCTTC. Its protein is CASRSRTGTNEQFF.

The chain uses TRBV6-6 and TRBJ2-6; D is possibly TRBD1 (6 bases). This CDR3 contains 16 residues. Per germline, CDR1 MNHNY and CDR2 SVGAGI (reference sequence). V gave up 2 bases and J gave up 8 bases, with 16 bases separating them. The CDR3 DNA reads as TGTGCCAGCAGTTACGCGGGTCAGGGGTTGACCAACGTCCTGACTTTC. Translating gives CASSYAGQGLTNVLTF.

The J gene is TRBJ1-1, the V gene TRBV4-2; no clear D gene. V lost 5 bases to trimming and J lost 1 base, with 14 bases between them. The germline CDR1 and CDR2 sequences are LGHNA and YNFKEQ. The CDR3 has 15 amino acids. The DNA of the CDR3 is TGTGCCAGCAGCGCACGTCTAAGCCCGAACACTGAAGCTTTCTTT. This sequence encodes CASSARLSPNTEAFF.

This clonotype was found many times. The rearrangement uses TRBV11-3 and TRBJ2-2; D is ambiguous. Trimming cost V 5 bases and J 1 base, with 8 bases left between them. Germline-derived CDR1 and CDR2 are SGHNT and YENEEA. CDR3 size: 14 residues. The CDR3 DNA reads as TGTGCCAGCAGCGGCCTAGGGAACACCGGGGAGCTGTTTTTT. Amino acid sequence: CASSGLGNTGELFF.

This clonotype was recorded at least ten times. This chain uses TRBV10-3 with TRBJ1-1, with 9 nucleotides matching TRBD1. V dropped 9 bases and J dropped 5; count of bases not matched to a gene: 10. Germline CDR1 reads ENHRY; CDR2 reads SYGVKD. There are 14 residues in the CDR3. The CDR3 DNA sequence: TGTGCCATAGACACCGGGACAGGGAGGACTGAAGCTTTCTTT. Translating it yields CAIDTGTGRTEAFF.

This clonotype was found a few times. J is TRBJ2-7 and V is TRBV4-1; a possible D gene is TRBD1 (6 bases). Germline V lookup: CDR1 MGHRA, CDR2 YSYEKL. The CDR3 has 17 residues. Trimming shortened V by 4 bases and J by 7 bases, and 26 bases separated the two germline ends. This CDR3 reads CASSPGGQSWILREQYF. CDR3 nucleotides: TGCGCCAGCAGCCCCGGAGGACAGTCTTGGATCTTACGGGAGCAGTACTTC.